The 16 T cell receptor beta chains below come from one sample, sequenced in a study of T cells in Graves' hyperthyroidism and ophthalmopathy. Amplification yielded TCR beta CDR3 regions, with RNA transcripts as the source. In the first-round RT-PCR of the TCR CDR3, the HTBI primer set was used. TCRdb redid the calling of the multiplex PCR reads with MiXCR, one entry per CDR3 protein. The repertoire holds more than 500,000 distinct CDR3 sequences, with 14% as singletons. Sequencing was carried out using blood. These receptors were collected from a woman between 40 and 50 years old with Graves' hyperthyroidism.

CDR3 sequence: CSVPTSGGPGEQYF. For the CDR3, the DNA is TGCAGCGTTCCAACTAGCGGGGGCCCAGGGGAGCAGTACTTC. The rearrangement links TRBV29-1 to TRBJ2-7; 11 bases match TRBD2. The V segment lost 5 bases and the J segment 7 bases; nucleotides outside the gene matches: 10. This CDR3 spans 14 amino acids. The germline V gene encodes CDR1 SQVTM and CDR2 ANQGSEA.

As regards this clonotype: A read error may explain this, as a much larger clone is one base away. The CDR3, as DNA: TGCACCAGCAGCTTAACAGGAGATGAGCAGTTCTTC. Translation gives CTSSLTGDEQFF. The chain combines TRBV5-1 with TRBJ2-1; perhaps TRBD1 as D (5 bases). The CDR3 totals 12 residues. Germline CDR1 is SGHRS and CDR2 is YFSETQ.

This clonotype was seen ten or more times. The rearrangement uses TRBV28 and TRBJ2-3, with 7 bases aligning to TRBD1. Trimming at V came to 5 bases and at J to 6 bases, leaving 11 bases not matched to a gene. CDR3 length: 15 residues. The germline CDR1 and CDR2 sequences are MDHEN and SYDVKM. In DNA, the CDR3 is TGTGCCAGCAGTCCTACAGGGGCCCCAACCGATACGCAGTATTTT. It codes for CASSPTGAPTDTQYF. Based on the CDR3 plus reference TRBV28 and TRBJ2-3, the full variable domain is DVKVTQSSRYLVKRTGEKVFLECVQDMDHENMFWYRQDPGLGLRLIYFSYDVKMKEKGDIPEGYSVSREKKERFSLILESASTNQTSMYLCASSPTGAPTDTQYFGPGTRLTVL.

This clonotype has at least ten counts. The chain is built from TRBV28 and TRBJ2-3; 8 nucleotides agree with TRBD1. CDR1 and CDR2 (germline): MDHEN, SYDVKM. This CDR3 is built from 15 residues. V shed 5 bases, J shed 10 bases, and the junction held 14 bases outside the gene matches. In DNA, the CDR3 is TGTGCCAGCAGTCCCCCACAGGGGGTGAACGAGGCGCAGTATTTT. Encoded protein: CASSPPQGVNEAQYF. Full variable domain (missing parts from reference TRBV28 and TRBJ2-3): DVKVTQSSRYLVKRTGEKVFLECVQDMDHENMFWYRQDPGLGLRLIYFSYDVKMKEKGDIPEGYSVSREKKERFSLILESASTNQTSMYLCASSPPQGVNEAQYFGPGTRLTVL.

The table lists this clonotype with a few counts. It may be a read error: a sequence one base away is much more abundant. The rearrangement uses TRBV27 and TRBJ2-7; no clear D gene. This CDR3 comprises 13 residues. With 2 bases removed from V and 6 bases from J, the gap between germline ends came to 11 bases. Looked up from germline, CDR1 is MNHEY and CDR2 is SMNVEV (reference sequence). The CDR3 spells CASSLGQRSEQYF. As DNA, the CDR3 is TGTGCCAGCAGTTTAGGTCAGAGGAGCGAGCAGTACTTC.

This clonotype was detected many times. The chain recombines TRBV6-2 or TRBV6-3 with TRBJ2-7; no clear D gene. Trimming took 6 bases from V and 2 from J, leaving 8 bases between them. Germline assignment: CDR1 MNHEY and CDR2 SVGEGT. The CDR3 sequence is 12 residues long. The CDR3 coding sequence is TGTGCCAGCAGCCTACTACCCTACGAGCAGTACTTC. Amino acid sequence: CASSLLPYEQYF.

CDR3 sequence reads: CAWMYQVNTEAFF. The CDR3 DNA reads as TGTGCCTGGATGTACCAGGTGAACACTGAAGCTTTCTTT. This chain uses TRBV30 with TRBJ1-1; no definite D call. In germline, CDR1 is GTSNPN, CDR2 SVGIG (reference sequence). Trimming took 4 bases from V and 0 from J, leaving 9 bases between them. The CDR3 loop spans 13 amino acids.

In its sample, this clonotype was seen many times. V is TRBV5-1 and J is TRBJ1-5; TRBD1 agrees at 8 bases. The CDR3 has 16 residues. V lost 1 base, J lost 4 bases, and 7 bases stayed unmatched. CDR1 is SGHRS and CDR2 is YFSETQ in the germline V gene. The CDR3 nucleotides are TGCGCCAGCAGCTTGATGGGGGGACAGGCAAATCAGCCCCAGCATTTT. Translated, it gives CASSLMGGQANQPQHF.

This clonotype was recorded at least ten times. The chain is built from TRBV15 and TRBJ2-7, with D possibly matching TRBD1 (7 bases). V lost 5 bases and J 3 bases, leaving 14 bases between the germline ends. CDR3 length: 14 amino acids. Germline CDR1 is LNHNV and CDR2 is YYDKDF (reference sequence). CDR3 coding DNA: TGTGCCACCAGCCCGGACAGGACTAACTACGAGCAGTACTTC. It codes for CATSPDRTNYEQYF.

Many counts were recorded for this clonotype. The J gene is TRBJ1-3, the V gene TRBV28; D gene ambiguous. Trimming took off 2 bases at V and 7 bases at J, with 9 bases between the two ends. The CDR3 loop spans 13 amino acids. Germline lookup yields CDR1 MDHEN and CDR2 SYDVKM. In DNA form, the CDR3 reads TGTGCCAGCAGTTTACAAGTGGGGAACACCATATATTTT. Encoded protein: CASSLQVGNTIYF.

The sample holds a few counts of this clonotype. This sequence joins TRBV9 and TRBJ2-3; D tentatively reads TRBD1 or TRBD2 (5 bases each). Germline V gene sequence: CDR1 SGDLS, CDR2 YYNGEE. The CDR3 totals 16 residues. The V gene lost 4 bases and the J gene lost 2 bases, with 17 bases spanning the gap. The CDR3 DNA follows: TGTGCCAGCAGCCAGAGGGGAGACCAGATCACAGATACGCAGTATTTT. Translating it yields CASSQRGDQITDTQYF. Looking up the rest from reference TRBV9 and TRBJ2-3 gives the full variable domain: DSGVTQTPKHLITATGQRVTLRCSPRSGDLSVYWYQQSLDQGLQFLIQYYNGEERAKGNILERFSAQQFPDLHSELNLSSLELGDSALYFCASSQRGDQITDTQYFGPGTRLTVL.

The chain is built from TRBV6-1 and TRBJ2-1, with D uncertain. Per the germline V gene, CDR1 is MNHNS and CDR2 is SASEGT. Trimming took 6 bases from V and 0 from J, leaving 18 bases between them. The length of the CDR3 is 17 residues. CDR3 sequence: CASSRNLGSSSYNEQFF. The CDR3 nucleotides are TGTGCCAGCAGCCGTAATCTAGGGTCCAGCTCCTACAATGAGCAGTTCTTC.

This clonotype was recorded once. This chain uses TRBV5-1 with TRBJ2-7, with 13 bases lining up with TRBD2. Germline CDR1 is SGHRS and CDR2 is YFSETQ. The junction had 22 bases not matched to a gene; V was cut back by 4 bases and J by 9 bases. This CDR3 comprises 19 residues. The CDR3 coding sequence is TGCGCCAGCAGCGTATCCGGGACACTCGGACTAGCGGGGGTCGGGAGGCAGTACTTC. The encoded protein is CASSVSGTLGLAGVGRQYF.

The rearrangement joins TRBV20-1 to TRBJ2-7; tentative D call: TRBD1 (5 bases). The CDR3 consists of 15 residues. Deletions cut 0 bases from V and 3 bases from J, with 15 bases between. In germline, CDR1 is DFQATT, CDR2 SNEGSKA (reference sequence). The CDR3 nucleotides read TGCAGTGCTAGAGATCCCCGGACACTTCTCTACGAGCAGTACTTC. As protein: CSARDPRTLLYEQYF.

The chain combines TRBV6-1 with TRBJ2-6; D unclear. The CDR3 sequence is 17 residues long. The V and J ends lost 5 bases and 0 bases respectively, with 14 bases between them. Germline CDR1 MNHNS, CDR2 SASEGT. CDR3 bases: TGTGCCAGCAGTTGGACGAGACCTAACTCTGGGGCCAACGTCCTGACTTTC. Its translation: CASSWTRPNSGANVLTF.

This rearrangement joins TRBV24-1 to TRBJ1-1, with D unresolved. The CDR3 covers 15 residues. Germline CDR1 KGHDR, CDR2 SFDVKD. V was cut by 2 bases and J by 1 base, with 10 bases left in between. The CDR3 is CATSDSRWGNTEAFF. The CDR3 region has the DNA TGTGCCACCAGTGATTCGCGGTGGGGGAACACTGAAGCTTTCTTT.